Below, 22 T cell receptor beta chains from the same sample are listed, as sequenced in a study of T cell responses to AZD1222 COVID-19 vaccine (dated by TCRdb to the early 2020s). The sample's time point label, in plain terms: baseline before first vaccination. The library came from the immunoSEQ multiplex PCR assay. Entries here come from immuneACCESS through TCRdb and include only in-frame sequences with V and J called. Some clones fail to appear in such tables; in the studies checked, an unresolved V gene covers under half of the shortfall, and the cause of the remainder is unknown. This sample gives 75,000 to 90,000 clones in total; 86% of them show up just once. The leading ten clones occupy more than 8.5% of the sample. The source was peripheral blood, collected on day 0 of AZD1222 vaccination. The origin of the receptors is an adult in good health.

J is TRBJ1-1 and V is TRBV3-1 (or the pseudogene TRBV3-2), with TRBD1 matching 7 bases. V lost 5 bases, J lost 6 bases, and 3 bases stayed unmatched. Germline-derived CDR1 and CDR2 are LGHDT and YNNKEL (reference sequence). The CDR3 spans 12 residues. For the CDR3, the DNA is TGTGCCAGCAGCAGAACAGGGGCTGAAGCTTTCTTT. Protein product: CASSRTGAEAFF.

This chain connects TRBV14 to TRBJ2-5; D is unresolved. Germline CDR1 SGHDN, CDR2 FVKESK. The length of the CDR3 is 15 residues. Trimming removed 1 base from V and 1 base from J, with 10 bases in between. This chain's CDR3 is CASSQAGPVQETQYF. CDR3 DNA sequence: TGTGCCAGCAGCCAAGCAGGCCCTGTCCAAGAGACCCAGTACTTC.

This chain joins TRBV6-4 and TRBJ2-7; tentative D call: TRBD2 (7 bases). Trimming cost V 7 bases and J 3 bases, with 22 bases left between them. The germline V gene has CDR1 MRHNA and CDR2 SNTAGT. CDR3 length equals 16 residues. The CDR3 DNA is TGTGCCAGCACCACAAAGGGGGGGGAGGTGAGCTACGAGCAGTACTTC. Translation: CASTTKGGEVSYEQYF.

This chain uses TRBV5-6 with TRBJ1-5; the match to TRBD1 covers 11 bases. Germline CDR1 is SGHDT and CDR2 is YYEEEE. This CDR3 contains 16 residues. V was pared by 4 bases and J by 1 base, with 4 bases of the junction left unmatched. CDR3 residues: CASSPGQGASNQPQHF. The CDR3, as DNA: TGTGCCAGCAGCCCTGGACAGGGGGCGAGCAATCAGCCCCAGCATTTT.

The rearrangement joins TRBV5-5 to TRBJ2-7; D unresolved. Germline loops: CDR1 SGHKS, CDR2 YYEKEE (reference sequence). Trimming left V 0 bases short and J 4 bases short, with 14 bases between. There are 15 residues in the CDR3. The CDR3 loop reads CASSLGLAGVYEQYF. CDR3 sequence (DNA): TGTGCCAGCAGCTTGGGGTTAGCTGGGGTATACGAGCAGTACTTC.

V is TRBV11-2 and J is TRBJ2-7, with 9 bases aligning to TRBD1. V shed 5 bases, J shed 5 bases, and the junction held 4 bases outside the gene matches. From germline, CDR1 is SGHAT and CDR2 FQNNGV. This CDR3 is 13 amino acids long. In DNA form, the CDR3 reads TGTGCCAGCAGCCCGGGACAGGGAGACGAGCAGTACTTC. Its translation: CASSPGQGDEQYF.

The V and J genes are TRBV5-1 and TRBJ1-2, with 8 bases aligning to TRBD1. The CDR3 has 14 residues. Trimming at V came to 4 bases and at J to 4 bases, leaving 6 bases not matched to a gene. CDR1 and CDR2 (germline): SGHRS, YFSETQ. Written as DNA, the CDR3 is TGCGCCAGCAGCGATCGGACAGGGACCTATGGCTACACCTTC. It encodes CASSDRTGTYGYTF.

The chain couples TRBV12-5 to TRBJ2-7; D may be TRBD1 (6 bases). Looked up from germline, CDR1 is LGHNT and CDR2 is FRNRAP. The V and J ends lost 0 bases and 3 bases respectively, with 12 bases between them. The CDR3 loop spans 15 amino acids. CDR3 sequence (DNA): TGTGCTAGTGGTTTGGTAGTGAGGGGGATCTACGAGCAGTACTTC. Translated: CASGLVVRGIYEQYF.

CDR3 residues: CASSPTANEQYF. As DNA, the CDR3 is TGTGCCAGCAGTCCAACGGCGAACGAGCAGTACTTC. This chain uses TRBV12-3 or TRBV12-4 with TRBJ2-7; no clear D gene. The CDR3 contains 12 residues. The V end was cut by 5 bases, the J end by 5 bases, with 10 bases between.

The chain carries TRBV7-2 and TRBJ1-2, with TRBD1 as a possible D gene (6 bases). Germline V gene sequence: CDR1 SGHTA, CDR2 FQGNSA. There are 15 residues in the CDR3. Trimming cost V 7 bases and J 8 bases, with 23 bases left between them. The CDR3 is CASKIRDKLGYGYTF. The CDR3 DNA follows: TGTGCCAGCAAAATCCGGGACAAGCTAGGCTACGGCTACACCTTC.

This rearrangement joins TRBV2 to TRBJ1-2; D gene ambiguous. The CDR3 has 12 amino acids. Germline CDR1 is SNHLY and CDR2 is FYNNEI. V was pared by 5 bases and J by 13 bases, with 17 bases between. The CDR3 nucleotides are TGTGCCAGCAGTTACTCTTGGCAGCTGCCCACCTTC. The encoded protein is CASSYSWQLPTF.

The gene calls are TRBV9 and TRBJ2-3, with a weak D call TRBD2 (6 bases). CDR3 length: 15 residues. Germline CDR1 reads SGDLS; CDR2 reads YYNGEE. V dropped 5 bases and J dropped 5 bases, with 18 bases sitting between them. In DNA, the CDR3 is TGTGCCAGCAGTAGAGATGGACTACAAGGAGATACGCAGTATTTT. Its protein is CASSRDGLQGDTQYF.

This clone was picked up a small number of times. The CDR3 sequence: CASSRWGTGSDTEAFF. The DNA of the CDR3 is TGTGCCAGCAGCCGGTGGGGGACAGGGAGCGACACTGAAGCTTTCTTT. The chain is built from TRBV5-5 and TRBJ1-1; 9 bases line up with TRBD1. Germline CDR1 SGHKS, CDR2 YYEKEE (reference sequence). This CDR3 is built from 16 residues. V shed 4 bases, J shed 3 bases, and the junction held 10 bases outside the gene matches.

The chain couples TRBV7-2 to TRBJ2-7, with D uncertain. V was trimmed by 5 bases and J by 6 bases, leaving 11 bases between them. Germline CDR1 SGHTA, CDR2 FQGNSA. This CDR3 is built from 12 residues. The CDR3 loop is CASSPNIREQYF. The CDR3 coding sequence is TGTGCCAGCAGCCCCAACATTCGCGAGCAGTACTTC.

The chain joins TRBV7-8 to TRBJ1-5; D is undetermined. Germline CDR1 reads SGHVS; CDR2 reads FQNEAQ. The V end was cut by 8 bases, the J end by 0 bases, with 11 bases between. This CDR3 is built from 14 residues. The DNA for the CDR3 is TGTGCCAGCGGGATAGGAAATAGCAATCAGCCCCAGCATTTT. Its protein product is CASGIGNSNQPQHF.

V usage is TRBV29-1 and J usage is TRBJ1-1; D not resolved. CDR3 length: 10 amino acids. Trimming cost V 4 bases and J 3 bases, with 3 bases left between them. In germline, CDR1 is SQVTM, CDR2 ANQGSEA. The CDR3 DNA is TGCAGCGTTGGTGACACTGAAGCTTTCTTT. Its protein is CSVGDTEAFF. The entire variable domain, with the rest obtained from reference TRBV29-1 and TRBJ1-1, is as follows: SAVISQKPSRDICQRGTSLTIQCQVDSQVTMMFWYRQQPGQSLTLIATANQGSEATYESGFVIDKFPISRPNLTFSTLTVSNMSPEDSSIYLCSVGDTEAFFGQGTRLTVV.

The chain couples TRBV6-2 or TRBV6-3 to TRBJ2-3, with D tentatively TRBD1 (5 bases). The V end was cut by 5 bases, the J end by 1 base, with 19 bases between. CDR1 MNHEY and CDR2 SVGEGT come from the germline V gene. The CDR3 is made up of 17 amino acids. CDR3 nucleotides: TGTGCCAGCAGTGGAAGTACAGGAACCCGCGGCACAGATACGCAGTATTTT. Encoded protein: CASSGSTGTRGTDTQYF.

This sequence joins TRBV7-6 and TRBJ2-7; no reliable D call. The germline V and J ends were trimmed by 5 bases and 1 base, with 18 bases remaining between them. CDR3 size: 16 residues. Germline assignment: CDR1 SGHVS and CDR2 FNYEAQ. The DNA of the CDR3 is TGTGCCAGCAGCCCCAGCCGGTTGAGTTTGTCCTACGAGCAGTACTTC. Its protein is CASSPSRLSLSYEQYF.

The rearrangement links TRBV28 to TRBJ1-6; TRBD1 aligns across 9 bases. The CDR3 runs 14 residues. The V segment lost 10 bases and the J segment 10 bases; nucleotides outside the gene matches: 11. The germline V gene has CDR1 MDHEN and CDR2 SYDVKM. CDR3 region: CATLQGAGSSPLHF. CDR3 DNA: TGTGCCACCTTACAGGGGGCCGGAAGCTCACCCCTCCACTTT.

The rearrangement uses TRBV10-2 and TRBJ2-5; 13 bases align to TRBD2. CDR1 is WSHSY, CDR2 SAAADI, per germline. This CDR3 region has 17 residues. V shed 7 bases and J 1 base; nucleotides not matched to a gene: 9. The CDR3 sequence is CASTERGLAGFQETQYF. CDR3 DNA sequence: TGCGCCAGCACTGAACGGGGACTAGCGGGATTCCAAGAGACCCAGTACTTC.

The V and J genes are TRBV19 and TRBJ2-5; D is unclear. The germline V gene encodes CDR1 LNHDA and CDR2 SQIVND (reference sequence). CDR3 length: 14 residues. The V and J ends lost 3 bases and 4 bases respectively, with 12 bases between them. In DNA form, the CDR3 reads TGTGCCAGTAGTATTTTGGGGTTGTTAGAGACCCAGTACTTC. It specifies CASSILGLLETQYF.

The rearrangement joins TRBV11-3 to TRBJ1-5; D gene uncertain. The CDR3 contains 16 residues. With 6 bases removed from V and 0 bases from J, the gap between germline ends came to 15 bases. CDR1 SGHNT and CDR2 YENEEA come from the germline V gene. CDR3 protein: CASSGRGKYSNQPQHF. As DNA, the CDR3 is TGTGCCAGCAGTGGGCGTGGCAAATATAGCAATCAGCCCCAGCATTTT.